Below are 7 T cell receptor beta chains sequenced from a single sample in a study of blood T cell repertoires in COVID-19. Method: immunoSEQ multiplex PCR; TCRdb's copy keeps in-frame clones and lacks some. The sample shows roughly 70,000 clones, 85% to 95% of them seen only once. The material sequenced was peripheral blood. These receptors all come from a woman aged 55-69 years with active COVID-19.

The chain joins TRBV28 to TRBJ1-5, with D maybe TRBD1 (5 bases). The CDR3 covers 15 residues. Germline V CDR1 and CDR2: MDHEN, SYDVKM. Trimming left V 6 bases short and J 2 bases short, with 14 bases between. CDR3 region: CASRAGPRGNQPQHF. The CDR3 DNA reads TGTGCCAGCAGGGCGGGGCCGCGCGGCAATCAGCCCCAGCATTTT.

The gene calls are TRBV13 and TRBJ2-7; tentative D call: TRBD2 (7 bases). Germline lookup yields CDR1 PRHDT and CDR2 FYEKMQ (reference sequence). The CDR3 consists of 11 residues. Trimming cost V 5 bases and J 10 bases, with 12 bases left between them. Here the CDR3 reads CASSGGAYQYF. Written as DNA, the CDR3 is TGTGCCAGCAGCGGGGGGGCATACCAGTACTTC.

The chain recombines TRBV9 with TRBJ2-3, with D uncertain. The germline V and J ends were trimmed by 2 bases and 0 bases, with 7 bases remaining between them. CDR1 and CDR2 from the germline V gene are SGDLS and YYNGEE. This CDR3 spans 14 amino acids. CDR3: CASSVQLSTDTQYF. The DNA for the CDR3 is TGTGCCAGCAGCGTCCAACTGAGCACAGATACGCAGTATTTT.

The chain is built from TRBV19 and TRBJ2-1; a weak D match, TRBD2 (5 bases). The V and J ends lost 5 bases and 4 bases respectively, with 15 bases between them. Germline V CDR1 and CDR2: LNHDA, SQIVND (reference sequence). The CDR3 contains 15 residues. The CDR3, as DNA: TGTGCCAGTAGTTCCCTTGGAGGAAAATACAATGAGCAGTTCTTC. This codes for CASSSLGGKYNEQFF.

The rearrangement links TRBV4-1 to TRBJ2-6, with 8 bases that match TRBD2. Germline V gene lookup returns CDR1 MGHRA and CDR2 YSYEKL. The V and J ends lost 1 base and 2 bases, in that order; junction bases with no gene match: 7. This CDR3 spans 18 amino acids. DNA of the CDR3: TGCGCCAGCAGCCAAGTCTTAACTAGCGGCCCTGGGGCCAACGTCCTGACTTTC. Its protein product is CASSQVLTSGPGANVLTF.

V gene TRBV5-1 combines with J gene TRBJ2-1, with 7 bases identical to TRBD1. Trimming at V came to 4 bases and at J to 4 bases, leaving 5 bases not matched to a gene. The CDR3 sequence is 14 residues long. CDR1 SGHRS and CDR2 YFSETQ come from the germline V gene. Written as DNA, the CDR3 is TGCGCCAGCAGCGGTGGACAGGAGTACAATGAGCAGTTCTTC. It encodes CASSGGQEYNEQFF. The whole variable domain, filled in from reference TRBV5-1 and TRBJ2-1, reads KAGVTQTPRYLIKTRGQQVTLSCSPISGHRSVSWYQQTPGQGLQFLFEYFSETQRNKGNFPGRFSGRQFSNSRSEMNVSTLELGDSALYLCASSGGQEYNEQFFGPGTRLTVL.

The V and J genes are TRBV5-6 and TRBJ2-6; 11 bases agree with TRBD1. CDR1 and CDR2 (germline): SGHDT, YYEEEE. V was pared by 1 base and J by 2 bases, with 5 bases of the junction left unmatched. This CDR3 is built from 18 residues. In nucleotides, the CDR3 is TGTGCCAGCAGCTTGTTGGGACAGGGGGGAACTGGGGCCAACGTCCTGACTTTC. The encoded protein is CASSLLGQGGTGANVLTF.